What follows are 9 T cell receptor beta chains derived from one specimen sequenced in a study of OX40 agonist ivuxolimab in advanced cancers. Some clones are missing from TCRdb's copy, which holds only in-frame ones; the method was immunoSEQ multiplex PCR. The sample has some 74,000 clones, about 90% seen once; the top ten hold about 0.35%. Sequencing was performed on CD4+ or CD8+ T cells sorted from blood, taken in a trial of the OX40 agonist ivuxolimab. These TCRs come from an adult with an advanced solid tumor such as melanoma, head and neck, liver or kidney cancer.

The rearrangement links TRBV5-5 to TRBJ2-4, with D tentatively TRBD2 (5 bases). Trimming shortened V by 0 bases and J by 6 bases, and 13 bases separated the two germline ends. Germline CDR1 reads SGHKS; CDR2 reads YYEKEE (reference sequence). This CDR3 is built from 15 residues. The CDR3 DNA sequence: TGTGCCAGCAGCTTGGCCTCGGGGAATCCAAACATTCAGTACTTC. Translation: CASSLASGNPNIQYF.

The chain combines TRBV10-3 with TRBJ1-2; D may be TRBD1 (6 bases). The CDR3 is 15 amino acids. From germline, CDR1 is ENHRY and CDR2 SYGVKD. Trimming left V 6 bases short and J 1 base short, with 15 bases between. CDR3 bases: TGTGCCATCAGCCCTCAGGGGACCCTTAACTATGGCTACACCTTC. Its translation: CAISPQGTLNYGYTF.

This chain uses TRBV27 with TRBJ1-2; D is unresolved. CDR1 and CDR2 (germline): MNHEY, SMNVEV (reference sequence). The CDR3 extends over 13 amino acids. V was cut by 1 base and J by 3 bases, with 6 bases left in between. This CDR3 reads CASSLFRHYGYTF. CDR3 nucleotide sequence: TGTGCCAGCAGTTTATTTAGGCACTATGGCTACACCTTC.

The genes are TRBV15 and TRBJ1-6; TRBD1 is a possible D gene (6 bases). Trimming removed 0 bases at V and 6 bases at J, with 15 bases between. In germline, CDR1 is LNHNV, CDR2 YYDKDF (reference sequence). The CDR3 is 17 amino acids. CDR3 amino acids: CATSRDGRGTSNSPLHF. CDR3 nucleotide sequence: TGTGCCACCAGCAGAGATGGCAGGGGAACAAGTAATTCACCCCTCCACTTT.

This chain's CDR3 is CASSSSGQINEAFF. The CDR3 region has the DNA TGTGCCAGCAGTTCATCGGGACAGATCAATGAAGCTTTCTTT. V gene TRBV6-5 combines with J gene TRBJ1-1, with 7 bases matching TRBD1. The CDR3 contains 14 residues. Germline values: CDR1 MNHEY, CDR2 SVGAGI. J was trimmed by 7 bases and V by 4 bases; bases with no gene match: 9.

The genes are TRBV9 and TRBJ2-3; TRBD1 is a possible D gene (6 bases). With 4 bases removed from V and 0 bases from J, the gap between germline ends came to 15 bases. This CDR3 region has 16 residues. CDR1 and CDR2 from the germline V gene are SGDLS and YYNGEE. CDR3 loop: CASSSGQILSTDTQYF. The CDR3 DNA reads as TGTGCCAGCAGCAGCGGACAGATTCTTAGCACAGATACGCAGTATTTT.

This chain connects TRBV6-5 to TRBJ1-2; D unresolved. Trimming pared 4 bases from V and 2 bases from J, leaving 14 bases between. The CDR3 sequence is 15 residues long. In germline, CDR1 is MNHEY, CDR2 SVGAGI. The CDR3 loop reads CASSSPAPSNYGYTF. For the CDR3, the DNA is TGTGCCAGCAGTTCCCCCGCCCCGTCCAACTATGGCTACACCTTC.

The chain joins TRBV19 to TRBJ1-6, with unresolved D. The CDR3 consists of 12 residues. Germline V gives CDR1 LNHDA, CDR2 SQIVND (reference sequence). The V and J ends lost 2 bases and 9 bases respectively, with 5 bases between them. CDR3 in amino acids: CASSIRSSPLHF. The DNA for the CDR3 is TGTGCCAGTAGTATAAGGAGTTCACCCCTCCACTTT.

This clone showed up just once. The chain uses TRBV28 and TRBJ1-2; the D gene is possibly TRBD1 (5 bases). This CDR3 spans 12 amino acids. V was pared by 6 bases and J by 7 bases, with 12 bases between. Germline CDR1 and CDR2: MDHEN and SYDVKM. CDR3 nucleotides: TGTGCCAGCAGACCAGGGAGGTCTGGCTACACCTTC. This sequence encodes CASRPGRSGYTF.